Here is one T cell receptor (beta chain) with its context. As yet, its antigen is unknown. The data were obtained in a study of PD-1 blockade in classical Hodgkin lymphoma. Study observations and caveats: A reduction in baseline TCR diversity was reportedly seen in newly diagnosed patients relative to healthy donors.

Sample time point: cycle 4 day 1 (C4D1), after 5 to 7 weeks of nivolumab. All patients experienced relapse after autologous stem cell transplantation, and brentuximab vedotin exposure was variable. Patients had relapsed/refractory classical Hodgkin lymphoma with complete response, partial response or progressive disease as best response. Sequencing was performed with immunoSEQ multiplex PCR; in TCRdb, only in-frame clones are kept and a portion is missing. The table lists more than 95,000 clones, approximately 89% of them singletons. CDR1 and CDR2 from the germline V gene are MNHNY and SVGAGI (reference sequence). V lost 4 bases and J lost 4, with 10 bases in between. This CDR3 spans 14 amino acids.

The chain couples TRBV6-6 to TRBJ2-2, with D uncertain. The source is a human donor with classical Hodgkin lymphoma. The source was peripheral blood mononuclear cells (PBMCs), collected before the fourth cycle of nivolumab. The CDR3 protein is CASSSFQGTGELFF. DNA of the CDR3: TGTGCCAGCAGTTCCTTTCAAGGCACCGGGGAGCTGTTTTTT.